This TCR beta chain emerged from a study of T cell responses to AZD1222 COVID-19 vaccine. Study outcomes and limitations: Unmutated variant regions reportedly attract nearly half of all spike-specific TCRs. Among those given AZD1222, only five or six were seropositive at baseline.

Second doses at about 4 or about 12 weeks were pooled. TCRdb's table, derived via immunoSEQ multiplex PCR, lists solely in-frame clones and lacks some. Among more than 120,000 clones listed, about 82% were seen once. Concerning this clone: Its antigen is unknown.

This specimen was peripheral blood, taken 28 days after the second AZD1222 dose. This clonotype originated in an adult who received the AZD1222 COVID-19 vaccine.

CDR3 nucleotides: TGCAGTGCTAGAGATAATCAGCCCCAGCATTTT. Amino acid sequence: CSARDNQPQHF. V is TRBV20-1 and J is TRBJ1-5, with D unresolved. CDR1 is DFQATT and CDR2 is SNEGSKA in the germline V gene (reference sequence). This CDR3 region has 11 residues. Trimming pared 0 bases from V and 4 bases from J, leaving 1 base between.